One TCR beta chain is described in this entry. CDR1 and CDR2 (germline): GTSNPN, SVGIG (reference sequence). V was shortened by 4 bases and J by 0 bases, with 17 bases between the two germline ends. The CDR3 length is 16 residues. A CD45RA-negative memory subset and a CD45RA+ naive subset were separated from the CD4+ cells. The data originate from a study of shared clonotypes between healthy human individuals. Per the authors' pipeline: From ImmunoSEQ came sequences covering only the junction and carrying no quality scores, so filtering differed. This table comes from immunoSEQ multiplex PCR, and its TCRdb copy is limited to in-frame clones, with some not included. V and J calls and clone size are as listed in that table; D and trimming were resolved from the DNA. The table records around 2.1 million clones, around 95% of them present only once.

This clonotype originated in a man between 18 and 35 years old in good health. Sequenced input: naive CD4+ T cells sorted from blood. Subset given: CD45RA+ positively selected. The J gene is TRBJ2-3, the V gene TRBV30; D is perhaps TRBD2 (6 bases). CDR3 residues: CAWKLAMGLSTDTQYF. As DNA, the CDR3 is TGTGCCTGGAAACTGGCGATGGGACTTAGCACAGATACGCAGTATTTT.